The 26 T cell receptor beta chains presented below share a single source sample, sequenced in a study of regulatory and conventional T cells in RAG deficiency. The protocol was immunoSEQ multiplex PCR, while the TCRdb copy is restricted to in-frame clones and leaves out a portion. The sample includes under 25,000 clones, approximately 90% of them seen just once. Genomic DNA came from blood regulatory T cells gated CD4+ CD25-high CD127-low. These data were also filed under a second study, of regulatory T cells. That publication notes: The PCR used 52 TRBV and 13 TRBJ primers.

Specimen: Tregs sorted from blood. The receptors shown here come from a human donor in good health.

V and J are TRBV6-1 and TRBJ1-1; 7 bases are shared with TRBD1. V dropped 7 bases and J dropped 1; count of bases not matched to a gene: 3. Germline V gives CDR1 MNHNS, CDR2 SASEGT. The length of the CDR3 is 13 residues. The CDR3 region is CASNRDRNTEAFF. For the CDR3, the DNA is TGTGCCAGCAACCGGGACAGGAACACTGAAGCTTTCTTT.

The chain has TRBV6-1 and TRBJ1-5, with TRBD1 matching 7 bases. Germline CDR1 reads MNHNS; CDR2 reads SASEGT. The CDR3 contains 16 residues. The V and J ends lost 0 bases and 2 bases, in that order; junction bases with no gene match: 4. DNA for the CDR3: TGTGCCAGCAGTGAAGCCGGGACAGCACGCAATCAGCCCCAGCATTTT. It encodes CASSEAGTARNQPQHF.

J is TRBJ2-3 and V is TRBV27; the match to TRBD2 covers 7 bases. Germline V CDR1 and CDR2: MNHEY, SMNVEV (reference sequence). The V gene end was trimmed by 3 bases and the J gene end by 0 bases; junction bases not matched to a gene: 9. The CDR3 is 17 amino acids. This CDR3 reads CASSLGGSGTSTDTQYF. CDR3 coding DNA: TGTGCCAGCAGTTTGGGGGGGAGCGGGACTAGCACAGATACGCAGTATTTT.

The chain is built from TRBV7-2 and TRBJ2-7, with 9 bases matching TRBD1. The CDR3 spans 16 residues. The trim removed 4 bases at V and 4 bases at J, leaving 11 bases unmatched. Germline V gene data show CDR1 as SGHTA and CDR2 as FQGNSA. CDR3 region: CASSSDPGQGVYEQYF. The CDR3 nucleotides read TGTGCCAGCAGCTCGGACCCGGGACAGGGCGTATACGAGCAGTACTTC.

V and J are TRBV25-1 and TRBJ1-4, with D possibly TRBD1 on 5 matching bases. Between the trimmed V and J ends, which lost 0 bases and 6 bases, there was a span of 8 bases. The germline V gene has CDR1 MGHDK and CDR2 SYGVNS. This CDR3 has 14 amino acids. In nucleotides, the CDR3 is TGTGCCAGCAGTGAATACAGGGATCATGAAAAACTGTTTTTT. Its protein product is CASSEYRDHEKLFF.

The chain links TRBV7-3 to TRBJ1-6; weak D call: TRBD1 (5 bases). The CDR3 spans 18 residues. Germline V gene sequence: CDR1 SGHTA, CDR2 FQGTGA. The V and J ends lost 0 bases and 0 bases respectively, with 12 bases between them. CDR3 bases: TGTGCCAGCAGCTTAACGGGGCAGGGAAGCTCCTATAATTCACCCCTCCACTTT. This sequence encodes CASSLTGQGSSYNSPLHF. The variable domain in full, completed from reference TRBV7-3 and TRBJ1-6, reads GAGVSQTPSNKVTEKGKYVELRCDPISGHTALYWYRQSLGQGPEFLIYFQGTGAADDSGLPNDRFFAVRPEGSVSTLKIQRTERGDSAVYLCASSLTGQGSSYNSPLHFGNGTRLTVT.

The chain links TRBV6-6 to TRBJ2-7; TRBD1 might be the D (5 bases). The CDR3 consists of 14 residues. Trimming shortened V by 6 bases and J by 3 bases, and 15 bases separated the two germline ends. Germline V gene lookup returns CDR1 MNHNY and CDR2 SVGAGI (reference sequence). In DNA form, the CDR3 reads TGTGCCAGCAGGAGCCCAGTGACAGTCTACGAGCAGTACTTC. As protein: CASRSPVTVYEQYF.

This clone was seen just once. The gene calls are TRBV7-2 and TRBJ2-5, with a possible D match to TRBD2 (7 bases). The CDR3 sequence is 19 residues long. Trimming stripped 5 bases from V and 4 bases from J, with 29 bases between. The V gene's germline CDR1 is SGHTA and CDR2 FQGNSA. CDR3 sequence reads: CASSRDPGGPQYQRETQYF. The CDR3 DNA is TGTGCCAGCAGCCGTGACCCCGGGGGGCCCCAGTACCAACGAGAGACCCAGTACTTC.

This clone has only one observation. The chain couples TRBV7-8 to TRBJ1-5; D perhaps matches TRBD1 (6 bases). This CDR3 spans 13 amino acids. The germline V and J ends were trimmed by 4 bases and 9 bases, with 13 bases remaining between them. In germline, CDR1 is SGHVS, CDR2 FQNEAQ. CDR3 region: CASSSRQGLPQHF. DNA for the CDR3: TGTGCCAGCAGCTCCAGGCAGGGGCTGCCCCAGCATTTT.

This clone was counted a single time. CDR3 DNA: TGTGCCAGCAGCACGGGACAGAGTGGCTACACCTTC. It codes for CASSTGQSGYTF. The chain carries TRBV5-5 and TRBJ1-2; TRBD1 aligns across 7 bases. The germline CDR1 and CDR2 sequences are SGHKS and YYEKEE (reference sequence). CDR3 length: 12 residues. Losses at the gene ends were 4 bases for V and 7 bases for J; bases not matched to a gene: 4.

V is TRBV7-9 and J is TRBJ2-7; TRBD1 matches at 8 bases. The CDR3 has 15 amino acids. CDR1 and CDR2 (germline): SEHNR, FQNEAQ (reference sequence). V was clipped by 1 base and J by 4 bases; unmatched bases: 6. CDR3 loop: CASSLGTGKEYEQYF. The CDR3, as DNA: TGTGCCAGCAGCTTAGGGACAGGGAAGGAGTACGAGCAGTACTTC.

This clone was picked up one time. The chain has TRBV6-5 and TRBJ1-2; no definite D call. The V gene lost 6 bases and the J gene lost 5 bases, with 4 bases spanning the gap. This CDR3 has 10 residues. Germline values: CDR1 MNHEY, CDR2 SVGAGI. The chain's CDR3 is CASREYGYTF. For the CDR3, the DNA is TGTGCCAGCAGGGAATATGGCTACACCTTC.

The V gene is TRBV6-5, the J gene TRBJ2-1; 7 bases fit TRBD1. Germline-derived CDR1 and CDR2 are MNHEY and SVGAGI. The ends lost 7 bases at V and 9 bases at J; junction bases unmatched: 9. The CDR3 consists of 13 residues. CDR3 DNA sequence: TGTGCCAGCACCTACCCTGACAGGGTTGAGCAGTTCTTC. This translates into CASTYPDRVEQFF.

The chain's CDR3 is CASSVSGGNTGELFF. The CDR3 DNA follows: TGTGCCAGCAGCGTGTCAGGTGGGAACACCGGGGAGCTGTTTTTT. The chain links TRBV9 to TRBJ2-2, with D unresolved. The CDR3 runs to 15 residues. V was cut by 2 bases and J by 1 base, with 9 bases left in between. The V gene's germline CDR1 is SGDLS and CDR2 YYNGEE.

This chain uses TRBV30 with TRBJ1-2; D not certain. The CDR3 loop spans 13 amino acids. CDR1 and CDR2 from the germline V gene are GTSNPN and SVGIG (reference sequence). Between the trimmed V and J ends, which lost 2 bases and 2 bases, there was a span of 9 bases. The CDR3 spells CAWSYKGNYGYTF. CDR3 coding DNA: TGTGCCTGGAGTTACAAGGGAAACTATGGCTACACCTTC.

This clone was recorded only once. The rearrangement joins TRBV7-8 to TRBJ1-6; TRBD1 matches at 9 bases. Germline V CDR1 and CDR2: SGHVS, FQNEAQ. CDR3 length: 15 amino acids. Unmatched junction bases numbered 10, after V lost 5 bases and J lost 11 bases. The CDR3 here is CASSGTGLISAPLHF. CDR3 coding DNA: TGTGCCAGCAGCGGGACAGGGTTAATTTCAGCACCCCTCCACTTT.

The CDR3 loop is CASSGTSAGYGYTF. The CDR3 region has the DNA TGCGCCAGCAGCGGCACGTCAGCCGGCTATGGCTACACCTTC. The chain is built from TRBV5-1 and TRBJ1-2; no clear D. In germline, CDR1 is SGHRS, CDR2 YFSETQ. The CDR3 extends over 14 amino acids. The V gene lost 4 bases and the J gene lost 4 bases, with 14 bases spanning the gap.

This chain connects TRBV6-5 to TRBJ2-7; no clear D. Trimming shortened V by 0 bases and J by 0 bases, and 12 bases separated the two germline ends. CDR3 length equals 16 residues. In germline, CDR1 is MNHEY, CDR2 SVGAGI. CDR3 in amino acids: CASSYSTRASSYEQYF. Here the CDR3 DNA reads TGTGCCAGCAGTTACTCGACCCGTGCATCCTCCTACGAGCAGTACTTC.

This clone was detected only once. The rearrangement uses TRBV12-5 and TRBJ1-3; TRBD1 might be the D (5 bases). The CDR3 is 15 residues long. From germline, CDR1 is LGHNT and CDR2 FRNRAP. The V and J ends lost 2 bases and 2 bases respectively, with 10 bases between them. The CDR3 reads CASGLRTGTGNTIYF. DNA for the CDR3: TGTGCTAGTGGTTTGCGCACAGGAACTGGAAACACCATATATTTT. Full variable domain (missing parts from reference TRBV12-5 and TRBJ1-3): DARVTQTPRHKVTEMGQEVTMRCQPILGHNTVFWYRQTMMQGLELLAYFRNRAPLDDSGMPKDRFSAEMPDATLATLKIQPSEPRDSAVYFCASGLRTGTGNTIYFGEGSWLTVV.

In this sample, this clone turned up a few times. The chain carries TRBV12-1 and TRBJ1-4; no check of the table's D call, TRBD1, against the DNA was made. TRBV12-1 is annotated as a pseudogene. The CDR3 loop spans 12 amino acids. The CDR3 region has the DNA TGTGCCAGTAGACAGGGATCAGAAAAACTGTTTTTT. This sequence encodes CASRQGSEKLFF.

Written as DNA, the CDR3 is TGCGCCAGCAGCCCCGCAAGCGGGAGCTACGAGCAGTACTTC. Protein product: CASSPASGSYEQYF. V is TRBV5-1 and J is TRBJ2-7; 8 positions agree with TRBD2. The length of the CDR3 is 14 residues. Germline V CDR1 and CDR2: SGHRS, YFSETQ. J gave up 3 bases and V 4 bases, and 6 bases lay outside the gene matches.

This clone was seen only once. The chain uses TRBV7-3 and TRBJ2-6; a weak D match, TRBD1 (6 bases). The CDR3 is 17 amino acids. Trimming took 6 bases from V and 0 from J, leaving 15 bases between them. In germline, CDR1 is SGHTA, CDR2 FQGTGA. In DNA form, the CDR3 reads TGTGCCAGCAGGAAGACAGGCGGCGACTCTGGGGCCAACGTCCTGACTTTC. Translated: CASRKTGGDSGANVLTF.

This clone was observed a single time. V and J are TRBV20-1 and TRBJ2-3; D is unresolved. With 6 bases removed from V and 6 bases from J, the gap between germline ends came to 10 bases. This CDR3 has 11 residues. Germline V lookup: CDR1 DFQATT, CDR2 SNEGSKA (reference sequence). The CDR3 here is CSANLVDTQYF. The CDR3 nucleotides are TGCAGTGCGAACCTAGTCGATACGCAGTATTTT.

J is TRBJ2-3 and V is TRBV2, with D hard to call. CDR3 length: 14 amino acids. Germline lookup yields CDR1 SNHLY and CDR2 FYNNEI. V was cut by 4 bases and J by 1 base, with 9 bases left in between. CDR3 in amino acids: CASSVGTGTDTQYF. The DNA for the CDR3 is TGTGCCAGCAGTGTGGGTACCGGCACAGATACGCAGTATTTT.

V is TRBV4-1 and J is TRBJ2-3; the match to TRBD2 covers 10 bases. The CDR3 contains 19 residues. The germline V gene has CDR1 MGHRA and CDR2 YSYEKL. With V trimmed by 0 bases and J by 0 bases, 9 bases remained unmatched. CDR3 in DNA: TGCGCCAGCAGCCAAGAACCGCTAGCGGGGGCTCTTAGCACAGATACGCAGTATTTT. Protein: CASSQEPLAGALSTDTQYF.

In DNA form, the CDR3 reads TGCGCCAGCAGTGTAGCCGGGGGGGACACTGAAGCTTTCTTT. It is translated as CASSVAGGDTEAFF. The rearrangement uses TRBV10-2 and TRBJ1-1; D might be TRBD1 (5 bases). CDR3 length: 14 residues. With 4 bases removed from V and 3 bases from J, the gap between germline ends came to 12 bases. CDR1 and CDR2 from the germline V gene are WSHSY and SAAADI.